These T cell receptor beta chains were read from a single sample in a study of T cell responses to AZD1222 COVID-19 vaccine. The assay was immunoSEQ multiplex PCR, and TCRdb's table has in-frame clones only and misses some. The repertoire holds approximately 180,000 clones, with more than 90% as singletons. The starting material was peripheral blood, obtained on day 0 of AZD1222 vaccination. All receptors come from an adult in good health. The CDR3 runs from the conserved cysteine through the conserved F or W. Each record gives: CDR3 DNA, CDR3 protein, D gene, V gene, clone size, J gene. The D gene is left open where the match is weak. The size entry is marked missing in some rows and otherwise reads once, few, many or a size class.

TGTGCCAGCAGTTTCAGGGTGCATACGCAGTATTTT CASSFRVHTQYF NA TRBV12-3/TRBV12-4 few TRBJ2-3
TGCGCCAGCAGCTTGGCAGGGTTAAATTCACCCCTCCACTTT CASSLAGLNSPLHF NA TRBV5-1 NA TRBJ1-6
TGCGCCAGTTCGGACAGATACAATGAGCAGTTCTTC CASSDRYNEQFF NA TRBV5-1 NA TRBJ2-1
TGTGCCAGCAGCCCTGGCGGGGAAGAGCAGTACTTC CASSPGGEEQYF NA TRBV11-3 NA TRBJ2-7
TGCGCCAGCAGCCCGCTGGCGACGGGAGACCGGGATGAGCAGTTCTTC CASSPLATGDRDEQFF NA TRBV5-1 NA TRBJ2-1
TGTGCCAGCAGTGAACCCCTAGGCGGGGGTGAGCAGTTCTTC CASSEPLGGGEQFF TRBD2 TRBV6-1 NA TRBJ2-1
TGTGCCAGCAGTTACTGGGGGAGCCCCTATAATTCACCCCTCCACTTT CASSYWGSPYNSPLHF NA TRBV6-5 NA TRBJ1-6
TGTGCCAGCAGCTCCGGGTCTGCGGGCACCGGGGAGCTGTTTTTT CASSSGSAGTGELFF NA TRBV7-8 NA TRBJ2-2
TGTGCCAGCAGCCAAGATCAGGGCAGGCCGAACACTGAAGCTTTCTTT CASSQDQGRPNTEAFF NA TRBV3-1/TRBV3-2 NA TRBJ1-1
TGTGCCTGGAGTTTTAGACTAGCGGGAGGACCGGGCGAGCAGTACTTC CAWSFRLAGGPGEQYF TRBD2 TRBV30 NA TRBJ2-7
TGTGCCAGCAGCCAATGGGATAACTATGGCTACACCTTC CASSQWDNYGYTF NA TRBV14 NA TRBJ1-2
TGTGCCAGCAGACTCGGGCTAGCGGGGTCCTACAATGAGCAGTTCTTC CASRLGLAGSYNEQFF TRBD2 TRBV5-8 NA TRBJ2-1
TGTGCCAGCAGCGGCCTTGGTGGGAGGAACACCGGGGAGCTGTTTTTT CASSGLGGRNTGELFF NA TRBV9 NA TRBJ2-2
TGTGCCAGCAGCTTAAGCTACGAGCAGTACTTC CASSLSYEQYF NA TRBV7-9 NA TRBJ2-7
TGCGCCAGCGTGGGGGATACAGGGTTTGAGCAGTTCTTC CASVGDTGFEQFF NA TRBV5-1 NA TRBJ2-1